The 8 T cell receptor beta chains listed next were all sequenced from one sample in a study of T cells after yellow fever vaccination. MiXCR, run by TCRdb on the 5' RACE reads, gives a single entry per CDR3 protein. The data hold more than 200,000 distinct CDR3 sequences, with approximately 3.8% observed a single time. Here the sequenced sample was PBMCs, taken 15 days after the yellow fever booster vaccination. The receptors come from a man in his late teens or twenties who received the YFV17D yellow fever vaccine.

This clonotype was counted ten times or more. V and J are TRBV5-1 and TRBJ2-1, with a weak D call TRBD2 (6 bases). V was pared by 3 bases and J by 5 bases, with 15 bases between. The germline V gene encodes CDR1 SGHRS and CDR2 YFSETQ. CDR3 length: 15 amino acids. CDR3 sequence (DNA): TGCGCCAGCAGCTCACTCACCACTAGCAACAATGAGCAGTTCTTC. Residues: CASSSLTTSNNEQFF.

This clonotype was seen at least ten times. V and J are TRBV7-2 and TRBJ2-2; D uncertain. CDR1 and CDR2 (germline): SGHTA, FQGNSA. V dropped 4 bases and J dropped 6 bases, with 9 bases sitting between them. The CDR3 has 13 residues. For the CDR3, the DNA is TGTGCCAGCAGCTGGCTAGGTCCCGGGGAGCTGTTTTTT. It translates to CASSWLGPGELFF.

In this sample, this clonotype turned up many times. V is TRBV5-1 and J is TRBJ1-6; unclear D gene. Germline CDR1 SGHRS, CDR2 YFSETQ. There are 16 residues in the CDR3. V lost 5 bases and J 7 bases, leaving 19 bases between the germline ends. CDR3 DNA: TGCGCCAGCAGTCCTGACCCCGTGGCGGTCAATTCACCCCTCCACTTT. Translating gives CASSPDPVAVNSPLHF.

Remarks on this clonotype: One end of the junction fails to match germline, which may point to a read error. The genes are TRBV10-2 and TRBJ2-5; D may correspond to TRBD1 or TRBD2 (6 bases each). The length of the CDR3 is 12 residues. The germline CDR1 and CDR2 sequences are WSHSY and SAAADI. CDR3 amino acids: CASGGLVETEYF. CDR3 in DNA: TGCGCCAGCGGGGGGCTCGTGGAGACCGAGTACTTC.

The sample holds many counts of this clonotype. The rearrangement links TRBV3-1 to TRBJ1-4; D unresolved. Trimming removed 2 bases from V and 5 bases from J, with 9 bases in between. This CDR3 spans 14 amino acids. Germline V gene lookup returns CDR1 LGHDT and CDR2 YNNKEL (reference sequence). DNA of the CDR3: TGTGCCAGCAGCCAATCAGGCTCCAATGAAAAACTGTTTTTT. Translated: CASSQSGSNEKLFF. The whole variable domain, remainder taken from reference TRBV3-1 and TRBJ1-4, is DTAVSQTPKYLVTQMGNDKSIKCEQNLGHDTMYWYKQDSKKFLKIMFSYNNKELIINETVPNRFSPKSPDKAHLNLHINSLELGDSAVYFCASSQSGSNEKLFFGSGTQLSVL.

This clonotype was picked up many times. The chain links TRBV7-9 to TRBJ2-7, with D unresolved. Trimming pared 3 bases from V and 3 bases from J, leaving 15 bases between. The germline V gene encodes CDR1 SEHNR and CDR2 FQNEAQ (reference sequence). The CDR3 is made up of 15 amino acids. The CDR3 here is CASSFVPACYYEQYV. The CDR3 nucleotides are TGTGCCAGCAGCTTTGTTCCCGCCTGCTACTACGAGCAGTACGTC.

This clonotype was recorded at least ten times. V gene TRBV5-1 combines with J gene TRBJ2-3, with 15 bases matching TRBD2. This CDR3 has 16 residues. V lost 4 bases, J lost 3 bases, and 3 bases stayed unmatched. The germline gives CDR1 SGHRS, CDR2 YFSETQ. The CDR3 spells CASSTGTSGGTDTQYF. The DNA for the CDR3 is TGCGCCAGCAGCACCGGGACTAGCGGGGGGACAGATACGCAGTATTTT.

This clonotype was observed at least ten times. The rearrangement uses TRBV6-2 or TRBV6-3 and TRBJ2-1, with TRBD2 matching 12 bases. V trimming: 6 bases; J trimming: 1 base; junction bases outside the gene matches: 4. CDR3 length equals 16 residues. Germline CDR1 MNHEY, CDR2 SVGEGT. CDR3 region: CASSLLAGGSYNEQFF. The CDR3 coding sequence is TGTGCCAGCAGCCTACTAGCGGGGGGTTCCTACAATGAGCAGTTCTTC.